Detailed here is one T cell receptor (beta chain). Its specificity is not known. Generated by immunoSEQ multiplex PCR, the TCRdb table keeps only in-frame clones and is missing some. The sample consists of fewer than 65,000 clones, more than 70% of them appearing once. This entry is derived from a study of OX40 agonist ivuxolimab in advanced cancers. Overall study: Enrollees could have had prior anti-PD-1, anti-PD-L1 or anti-CTLA-4 therapy, which more than 30% had received.

CDR1 is SGHAT, CDR2 FQNNGV, per germline. This CDR3 spans 17 amino acids. Trimming cost V 5 bases and J 1 base, with 20 bases left between them. Study-wide points: Also showing low normalized T-cell clonal expansion were some of the nonresponders.

The J gene is TRBJ1-1, the V gene TRBV11-2, with D possibly TRBD1 on 5 matching bases. The sample here was CD4+ or CD8+ T cells sorted from blood, taken in a trial of the OX40 agonist ivuxolimab. This receptor was obtained from an adult with an advanced solid tumor such as melanoma, head and neck, liver or kidney cancer. The CDR3 DNA reads TGTGCCAGCAGCCTCATCCATAGACAGATAGGGAACACTGAAGCTTTCTTT. It specifies CASSLIHRQIGNTEAFF. Based on the CDR3 plus reference TRBV11-2 and TRBJ1-1, the full variable domain is EAGVAQSPRYKIIEKRQSVAFWCNPISGHATLYWYQQILGQGPKLLIQFQNNGVVDDSQLPKDRFSAERLKGVDSTLKIQPAKLEDSAVYLCASSLIHRQIGNTEAFFGQGTRLTVV.